Below are 20 T cell receptor beta chains sequenced from a single sample in a study of cytomegalovirus exposure and HLA in healthy donors. A multiplex PCR was run with 60 Vbeta primers and 13 Jbeta primers. Data came from immunoSEQ multiplex PCR; TCRdb stores just in-frame clones and leaves some out. The profile shows under 200,000 clones, about 82% of them singletons. The sequenced material came from PBMCs. The source of these receptors is a woman between 45 and 65 years old in good health and CMV-seronegative.

V usage is TRBV5-1 and J usage is TRBJ1-1, with D possibly being TRBD1 (5 bases). The CDR3 has 13 amino acids. Germline CDR1 reads SGHRS; CDR2 reads YFSETQ. V was shortened by 3 bases and J by 7 bases, with 13 bases between the two germline ends. Written as DNA, the CDR3 is TGCGCCAGCAGCTACGACAGCAGGGATGAAGCTTTCTTT. Its translation is CASSYDSRDEAFF.

The V gene is TRBV29-1, the J gene TRBJ1-1, with D perhaps TRBD1 (5 bases). Deletions cut 1 base from V and 3 bases from J, with 9 bases between. Germline-derived CDR1 and CDR2 are SQVTM and ANQGSEA. The CDR3 length is 13 residues. CDR3 in DNA: TGCAGCGTTGAAGGCAGGGCCCACACTGAAGCTTTCTTT. It codes for CSVEGRAHTEAFF.

The chain has TRBV7-8 and TRBJ2-7; D is possibly TRBD2 (6 bases). Germline V gene data show CDR1 as SGHVS and CDR2 as FQNEAQ. V gave up 4 bases and J gave up 2 bases, with 12 bases separating them. CDR3 length: 14 residues. DNA of the CDR3: TGTGCCAGCAGCTCGCTTAGCGGAACCTACGAGCAGTACTTC. It yields the protein CASSSLSGTYEQYF. Based on the CDR3 plus reference TRBV7-8 and TRBJ2-7, the full variable domain is GAGVSQSPRYKVAKRGQDVALRCDPISGHVSLFWYQQALGQGPEFLTYFQNEAQLDKSGLPSDRFFAERPEGSVSTLKIQRTQQEDSAVYLCASSSLSGTYEQYFGPGTRLTVT.

The genes are TRBV7-9 and TRBJ1-5; 8 bases map to TRBD1. The CDR3 loop spans 15 amino acids. In germline, CDR1 is SEHNR, CDR2 FQNEAQ (reference sequence). V lost 2 bases to trimming and J lost 6 bases; unmatched junction nucleotides: 6. Here the CDR3 DNA reads TGTGCCAGCAGCTTACAGGGGGCGGGAAGTCAGCCCCAGCATTTT. Protein product: CASSLQGAGSQPQHF.

This chain links TRBV28 with TRBJ2-2; D uncertain. This CDR3 has 12 amino acids. The germline V and J ends were trimmed by 3 bases and 6 bases, with 5 bases remaining between them. Germline CDR1 and CDR2: MDHEN and SYDVKM. CDR3 sequence reads: CASSFLSGELFF. DNA of the CDR3: TGTGCCAGCAGTTTTCTCTCCGGGGAGCTGTTTTTT.

The gene calls are TRBV27 and TRBJ2-3; TRBD1 aligns across 7 bases. The germline CDR1 and CDR2 sequences are MNHEY and SMNVEV (reference sequence). CDR3 length equals 17 residues. Trimming took 5 bases from V and 0 from J; bases not matched to a gene: 11. The CDR3 DNA is TGTGCCAGCAGTCCGAACCGTGACAGGGTTAGCACAGATACGCAGTATTTT. It codes for CASSPNRDRVSTDTQYF.

The chain combines TRBV7-2 with TRBJ2-5, with 7 bases matching TRBD2. V trimming: 5 bases; J trimming: 4 bases; junction bases outside the gene matches: 13. Germline V gives CDR1 SGHTA, CDR2 FQGNSA. The CDR3 runs 16 residues. CDR3 loop: CASSPRLDGRPETQYF. The CDR3 DNA sequence: TGTGCCAGCAGCCCACGGCTGGACGGGAGGCCAGAGACCCAGTACTTC.

This sequence joins TRBV5-1 and TRBJ2-2; the match to TRBD2 covers 13 bases. This CDR3 is 16 amino acids long. The junction had 9 bases not matched to a gene; V was cut back by 5 bases and J by 8 bases. Germline lookup yields CDR1 SGHRS and CDR2 YFSETQ. The CDR3 bases are TGCGCCAGCAGGGGACTAGCGGGACCGAGTTATGGGGAGCTGTTTTTT. The encoded protein is CASRGLAGPSYGELFF.

This clone has a single count. This chain joins TRBV19 and TRBJ2-1, with D possibly being TRBD2 (6 bases). The CDR3 loop spans 16 amino acids. Trimming shortened V by 10 bases and J by 0 bases, and 19 bases separated the two germline ends. CDR1 LNHDA and CDR2 SQIVND come from the germline V gene (reference sequence). CDR3 amino acids: CATIWSAGSSYNEQFF. The CDR3, as DNA: TGTGCCACCATATGGTCGGCGGGGAGCTCCTACAATGAGCAGTTCTTC.

The chain joins TRBV2 to TRBJ2-1; TRBD2 matches at 11 bases. Unmatched junction bases numbered 2, after V lost 6 bases and J lost 4 bases. The CDR3 spans 14 residues. Germline-derived CDR1 and CDR2 are SNHLY and FYNNEI. CDR3 DNA: TGTGCCAGCAGCCTAGCGGGAGGTTACAATGAGCAGTTCTTC. Amino acids: CASSLAGGYNEQFF.

The chain combines TRBV6-1 with TRBJ2-1; a weak D match, TRBD2 (6 bases). Trimming cost V 7 bases and J 8 bases, with 15 bases left between them. CDR1 is MNHNS and CDR2 is SASEGT in the germline V gene. The length of the CDR3 is 13 residues. CDR3 nucleotide sequence: TGTGCCAGCACTCAGGACCGGAGGGATGAGCAGTTCTTC. It specifies CASTQDRRDEQFF.

The V and J genes are TRBV7-8 and TRBJ2-3; perhaps TRBD2 as D (6 bases). The CDR3 is 17 residues long. Germline-derived CDR1 and CDR2 are SGHVS and FQNEAQ. The V end was cut by 7 bases, the J end by 0 bases, with 20 bases between. This CDR3 reads CASTLVGRGASTDTQYF. CDR3 in DNA: TGTGCCAGCACCCTCGTCGGTCGCGGGGCGAGCACAGATACGCAGTATTTT.

This CDR3 reads CASSPPQRSSYEQYF. CDR3 in DNA: TGTGCCAGCAGCCCTCCCCAGCGGTCCTCCTACGAGCAGTACTTC. The V and J genes are TRBV7-2 and TRBJ2-7; maybe TRBD2 (5 bases). Germline values: CDR1 SGHTA, CDR2 FQGNSA. V shed 5 bases and J shed 0 bases, with 14 bases lying between them. This CDR3 contains 15 residues.

The chain couples TRBV6-5 to TRBJ1-4; 7 positions match TRBD1. CDR3 length: 15 amino acids. Unmatched junction bases numbered 10, after V lost 4 bases and J lost 8 bases. The germline gives CDR1 MNHEY, CDR2 SVGAGI. DNA of the CDR3: TGTGCCAGCAGTTCATCGACAGGGATAGGCGAAAAACTGTTTTTT. Residues: CASSSSTGIGEKLFF.

The rearrangement uses TRBV21-1 and TRBJ2-7; the table names TRBD1, a call not compared with the DNA. TRBV21-1 constitutes a pseudogene. The CDR3 has 15 residues. DNA for the CDR3: TGTGCCAGCAGCAAGCAGACAGGGGGACTCTACGAGCAGTACTTC. Its translation: CASSKQTGGLYEQYF.

The chain has TRBV28 and TRBJ2-1, with D maybe TRBD2 (6 bases). CDR3 length: 13 residues. Per the germline V gene, CDR1 is MDHEN and CDR2 is SYDVKM. V was trimmed by 5 bases and J by 2 bases, leaving 7 bases between them. Written as DNA, the CDR3 is TGTGCCAGCAGTGGCGGGGCCTACAATGAGCAGTTCTTC. Translated, it gives CASSGGAYNEQFF.

The rearrangement joins TRBV7-9 to TRBJ2-6; TRBD1 aligns across 7 bases. The CDR3 loop spans 15 amino acids. Germline V lookup: CDR1 SEHNR, CDR2 FQNEAQ (reference sequence). V was pared by 1 base and J by 9 bases, with 6 bases of the junction left unmatched. CDR3 coding DNA: TGTGCCAGCAGCTTAGATTTAGGGACAGACAACGTCCTGACTTTC. This codes for CASSLDLGTDNVLTF.

This clone was seen more than once but under ten times. This chain connects TRBV15 to TRBJ2-7, with 7 bases aligning to TRBD2. The CDR3 loop spans 16 amino acids. Germline CDR1 reads LNHNV; CDR2 reads YYDKDF (reference sequence). V was pared by 6 bases and J by 3 bases, with 14 bases of the junction left unmatched. The CDR3: CATSIGESGANYEQYF. CDR3 DNA sequence: TGTGCCACCAGTATCGGGGAAAGCGGGGCGAACTACGAGCAGTACTTC.

The chain has TRBV7-9 and TRBJ2-4; the D gene is possibly TRBD2 (5 bases). The V end was cut by 1 base, the J end by 0 bases, with 10 bases between. CDR1 is SEHNR, CDR2 FQNEAQ, per germline (reference sequence). This CDR3 spans 16 amino acids. CDR3 coding DNA: TGTGCCAGCAGCTTAGGGGGAGTGGCAGCCAAAAACATTCAGTACTTC. It encodes CASSLGGVAAKNIQYF. Looking up the rest from reference TRBV7-9 and TRBJ2-4 gives the full variable domain: DTGVSQNPRHKITKRGQNVTFRCDPISEHNRLYWYRQTLGQGPEFLTYFQNEAQLEKSRLLSDRFSAERPKGSFSTLEIQRTEQGDSAMYLCASSLGGVAAKNIQYFGAGTRLSVL.

This chain uses TRBV14 with TRBJ1-2; D might be TRBD1 (5 bases). CDR3 length equals 13 residues. Germline CDR1 SGHDN, CDR2 FVKESK. The ends were cut back, 4 bases at V and 2 bases at J, with 8 bases in the middle. This CDR3 is CASSPQENYGYTF. CDR3 bases: TGTGCCAGCAGCCCACAGGAGAACTATGGCTACACCTTC.